This T cell receptor beta chain came from a study of blood T cell repertoires in COVID-19. Method: immunoSEQ multiplex PCR; TCRdb's copy keeps in-frame clones and lacks some. The sample shows hundreds of thousands of clones, approximately 86% of them seen only once. This CDR3 region has 14 residues. V lost 0 bases to trimming and J lost 7 bases, with 15 bases between them. The germline V gene has CDR1 GTSNPN and CDR2 SVGIG (reference sequence). The participants were between about 18 and 90 years old and came from about two dozen US areas. The rearrangement joins TRBV30 to TRBJ1-1; D gene unclear. The sequence came from a woman aged 50 to 65 who had recovered from COVID-19. Sample: PBMCs or T cells enriched from blood (not recorded which). In nucleotides, the CDR3 is TGTGCCTGGAGTGTATCCCCCACTCTTAATGAAGCTTTCTTT. Translated, it gives CAWSVSPTLNEAFF.